This is a list of T cell receptor beta chains from one sample in a study of cytomegalovirus exposure and HLA in healthy donors. Sequencing was performed with immunoSEQ multiplex PCR; in TCRdb, only in-frame clones are kept and a portion is missing. Altogether some 100,000 clones are present, roughly three quarters being singletons, with the ten largest covering under 5%. The sample comprised PBMCs. The receptors come from a female donor in good health and CMV-seropositive. Each CDR3 is given with its conserved first and last residue. D genes are given only for firm matches. The size field is filled for only some rows; it gives once, few, many or a size class.

D gene | J gene | clone size | V gene | CDR3 DNA | CDR3 protein
- | TRBJ2-1 | - | TRBV7-8 | TGTGCCAGCAGCTTAGGACTGAATGAGCAGTTCTTC | CASSLGLNEQFF
- | TRBJ1-1 | - | TRBV30 | TGTGCCTGGGCGGGGGGGCCCGGGTTTTCGCAGAAAAGCACTGAAGCTTTCTTT | CAWAGGPGFSQKSTEAFF
- | TRBJ2-2 | - | TRBV7-8 | TGTGCCAGCAGCCGTAGCGGAACGAACACCGGGGAGCTGTTTTTT | CASSRSGTNTGELFF
TRBD1 | TRBJ1-5 | - | TRBV5-5 | TGTGCCAGCAGCTCCTTCAATCCGGGACAGGGGAATCAGCCCCAGCATTTT | CASSSFNPGQGNQPQHF
TRBD1 | TRBJ2-7 | - | TRBV27 | TGTGCCAGCAGTTTAGGGGGACAGGGGAGGTCCTACGAGCAGTACTTC | CASSLGGQGRSYEQYF
- | TRBJ1-4 | once | TRBV30 | TGTGCCTGGTCCATGGGGGGGGAAAAACTGTTTTTT | CAWSMGGEKLFF
- | TRBJ2-7 | once | TRBV18 | TGTGCCAGCTCACCAATTAAGCTAGCCTCCTACGAGCAGTACTTC | CASSPIKLASYEQYF
TRBD1 | TRBJ1-1 | - | TRBV30 | TGTGCCTGGGACAGGGGCAGGGGCACTGAAGCTTTCTTT | CAWDRGRGTEAFF
- | TRBJ2-3 | - | TRBV7-9 | TGTGCCAGCAGAGGGGAAGGGTTTAGGGATACGCAGTATTTT | CASRGEGFRDTQYF
TRBD2 | TRBJ2-5 | - | TRBV2 | TGTGCCAGCAGCGCGGGACTAGCGGGGGTTGAGACCCAATACTTC | CASSAGLAGVETQYF
TRBD2 | TRBJ2-1 | - | TRBV27 | TGTGCCAGCAGGTTAATAGGACTAGCGGGAGGGAATGAGCAGTTCTTC | CASRLIGLAGGNEQFF
- | TRBJ1-2 | - | TRBV5-1 | TGCGCCAGCAGCCCCCGGGACAACGATGGCTACACCTTC | CASSPRDNDGYTF
- | TRBJ2-7 | - | TRBV10-1 | TGCGCCAGCAGTGAACGGAGCGGTTCAACCTACGAGCAGTACTTC | CASSERSGSTYEQYF
- | TRBJ1-4 | - | TRBV23-1 | TGCGCCAGCAGTCACTTGGGAGCCGGCCTCACAACTAATGAAAAACTGTTTTTT | CASSHLGAGLTTNEKLFF
TRBD1 | TRBJ1-6 | - | TRBV2 | TGTGCCAGCAGCCGGACAGGGAGCTCCTATAATTCACCCCTCCACTTT | CASSRTGSSYNSPLHF
- | TRBJ1-4 | - | TRBV7-9 | TGTTCCAGCAGCTTTAAGGACAGTCAAGAAAAACTGTTTTTT | CSSSFKDSQEKLFF
TRBD2 | TRBJ2-1 | - | TRBV15 | TGTGCCACCAGCAGAGATGTGTATAGCGGGAGGTTAAGGGGCTACAATGAGCAGTTCTTC | CATSRDVYSGRLRGYNEQFF
TRBD2 | TRBJ2-3 | - | TRBV7-2 | TGTGCCAGCAGCCCCTCGGGGCTAGCGGGAGATACGCAGTATTTT | CASSPSGLAGDTQYF
TRBD1 | TRBJ2-7 | - | TRBV9 | TGTGCCAGCAGCCCAACAGGGGGCTCTTTCTACGAGCAGTACTTC | CASSPTGGSFYEQYF
TRBD1 | TRBJ1-2 | once | TRBV5-1 | TGCGCCAGCAGCCCAGGGACAGGGGGGTATGGCTACACCTTC | CASSPGTGGYGYTF
- | TRBJ2-1 | - | TRBV2 | TGTGCCAGCAGTGATAGTTCCTACAATGAGCAGTTCTTC | CASSDSSYNEQFF
- | TRBJ1-5 | - | TRBV19 | TGTGCCAGTAGTATAAGGTCCGGCGGACACAATCAGCCCCAGCATTTT | CASSIRSGGHNQPQHF
- | TRBJ2-5 | - | TRBV7-6 | TGTGCCAGCAGCTTAGCGCCGGGAGAGACCCAGTACTTC | CASSLAPGETQYF
TRBD2 | TRBJ2-2 | - | TRBV6-4 | TGTGCCAGCAGTGACGGGAGGGCCACCGGGGAGCTGTTTTTT | CASSDGRATGELFF
TRBD2 | TRBJ2-7 | - | TRBV11-3 | TGTGCCAGCAGCGCGCGGGGGGACGGATTCTACGAGCAGTACTTC | CASSARGDGFYEQYF
TRBD2 | TRBJ2-1 | - | TRBV2 | TGTGCCAGCAGTGCTTGGGGACTAGCGGGAGTTGATGAGCAGTTCTTC | CASSAWGLAGVDEQFF
TRBD2 | TRBJ2-2 | once | TRBV9 | TGTGCCAGCAGCGTAAGGGCGGGGGGGTTTAACACCGGGGAGCTGTTTTTT | CASSVRAGGFNTGELFF
TRBD1 | TRBJ2-5 | few | TRBV5-1 | TGCGCCAGCAGCAGGGACAGGGGGGAGACCCAGTACTTC | CASSRDRGETQYF
- | TRBJ1-3 | - | TRBV29-1 | TGCAGCGTCCGGCCAGGGACTGGAAACACCATATATTTT | CSVRPGTGNTIYF
- | TRBJ1-3 | - | TRBV6-6 | TGTGCCAGCAGTTATCGAGAAAACACCATATATTTT | CASSYRENTIYF
- | TRBJ1-6 | few | TRBV5-4 | TGTGCCAGCAGCGGGGGAGGAGATAATTCACCCCTCCACTTT | CASSGGGDNSPLHF
- | TRBJ2-1 | - | TRBV19 | TGTGCCAGTAGTATAGTTGGCAGGAATGAGCAGTTCTTC | CASSIVGRNEQFF
TRBD2 | TRBJ2-1 | few | TRBV19 | TGTGCCAGTAGTATAGAAGGTCCAGCGGGGGGCCTGAATGAGCAGTTCTTC | CASSIEGPAGGLNEQFF
TRBD1 | TRBJ1-2 | few | TRBV5-1 | TGCGCCAGCCGTAAAGCGGGACAGGGGGCCGGCTACACCTTC | CASRKAGQGAGYTF
- | TRBJ2-7 | - | TRBV5-1 | TGCGCCAGCAGCCCCACCTGGGGGGGCGGGGGCTACGAGCAGTACTTC | CASSPTWGGGGYEQYF